This TCR beta chain was recovered during a study of cytomegalovirus exposure and HLA in healthy donors. This CDR3 is built from 14 residues. CDR1 and CDR2 from the germline V gene are MNHEY and SVGAGI. Trimming removed 7 bases at V and 1 base at J, with 10 bases between. Study-level results: Reportedly, diagnosis of cytomegalovirus status by the classifier showed high specificity and sensitivity.

For this clone: Its target is not known.

Measured with immunoSEQ multiplex PCR; TCRdb has only the in-frame clones, and not every one. The table has 100,000 to 150,000 clones, roughly 87% seen once. The approximately 120-subject validation cohort, separate from the approximately 670-subject first cohort, included the donors. This TCR was sampled from a woman under 30 in good health and CMV-seronegative. The chain has TRBV6-5 and TRBJ2-2; tentatively, D is TRBD1 (5 bases). The sample was PBMCs. CDR3 protein: CASTKRGNTGELFF. The CDR3 region has the DNA TGTGCCAGCACCAAAAGGGGGAACACCGGGGAGCTGTTTTTT.